This TCR beta chain came from a study of neurological immune-mediated disorders. Overall study: The approximately 35 patients with multiple sclerosis comprised some 30 relapsing-remitting cases and 3 secondary progressive cases.

Germline CDR1 and CDR2: SGHTA and FQGNSA. V shed 5 bases and J 6 bases; nucleotides not matched to a gene: 8. The CDR3 covers 16 residues. Unsorted libraries used 2 million PBMCs kept at -80 degrees C. General study points: While HTLV-1-associated myelopathy showed the greatest TCR clonal expansion, multiple sclerosis showed the least, falling below healthy controls.

5'RACE generated cDNA with 10-nucleotide random UMIs. TCRdb re-analysed the 5' RACE reads in MiXCR, keeping a single row per CDR3 protein. The sample comprises roughly 38,000 distinct CDR3 sequences, more than 2% of which are singletons, and roughly 12% rests with the top ten. This clonotype was seen only a few times. Its antigen is still unknown. This may arise from a read error, as a much more abundant clone is one base away. The CDR3 does not end in the conserved phenylalanine or tryptophan, so this is likely a read error. Input material: PBMCs. The chain combines TRBV7-2 with TRBJ2-4; 12 bases match TRBD2. This TCR came from a man aged 25 to 40 with multiple sclerosis. Here the CDR3 reads CASSPRTSGNGNIQYC. CDR3 in DNA: TGTGCCAGCAGCCCAAGGACTAGCGGGAACGGAAACATTCAGTACTGC.